The sequence of this TCR beta chain was determined in a study of CD8+ T cells in alopecia areata. About the study: Affected scalp percentage set treated patients' severity scores.

Extraction and reverse transcription of RNA yielded cDNA as the sequencing template. The method was immunoSEQ multiplex PCR; TCRdb's version includes in-frame clones alone and lacks a portion of them. Of about 200,000 clones detected, roughly two fifths appear once; the ten largest clones hold 0.48%. Treatment: oral pan-JAK inhibitor, 5-10 mg twice daily. CDR3 size: 14 residues. Trimming cost V 0 bases and J 2 bases, with 9 bases left between them. Germline lookup yields CDR1 SGDLS and CDR2 YYNGEE. Study findings and constraints: The study found that many expanded lesional clones persisted in scalp and blood during tofacitinib. Normal-skin resident alphabeta T cells also appear among scalp sample sequences.

Comment on this clone: Its antigen is still unknown.

The chain uses TRBV9 and TRBJ2-7; possible D gene TRBD1, 6 bases. This TCR was recovered from a human donor with alopecia areata. The specimen comprised CD4+ T cells sorted from blood, sampled between weeks 30 and 35, from a patient treated with tofacitinib. Here the CDR3 DNA reads TGTGCCAGCAGCGTAGAGGGGGACCCCTACGAGCAGTACTTC. Its translation is CASSVEGDPYEQYF.